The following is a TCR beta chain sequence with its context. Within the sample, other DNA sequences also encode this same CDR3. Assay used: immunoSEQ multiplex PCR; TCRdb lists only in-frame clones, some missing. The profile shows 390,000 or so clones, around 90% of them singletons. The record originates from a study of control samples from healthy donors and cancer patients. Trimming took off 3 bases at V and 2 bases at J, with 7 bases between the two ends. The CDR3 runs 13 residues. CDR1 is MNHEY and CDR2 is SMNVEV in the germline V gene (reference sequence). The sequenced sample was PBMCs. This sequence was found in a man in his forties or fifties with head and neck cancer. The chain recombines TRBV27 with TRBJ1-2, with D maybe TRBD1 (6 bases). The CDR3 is CASSFRGNYGYTF. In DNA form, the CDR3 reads TGTGCCAGCAGTTTCAGGGGAAACTATGGCTACACCTTC.